This T cell receptor beta chain was captured in a study of Ad26.COV2.S vaccination and SARS-CoV-2 variants. Study at large: In the study, Ad26.COV2.S was injected intramuscularly once, or twice 56 days apart.

This clone occurred once. Treatment in this sample: around 19 received Ad26.COV2.S at low or high dose, single or two shots; a few received placebo; per-sample allocation not given. Samples analyzed were those drawn on day 63 after the first vaccine or placebo injection. Expression of Wuhan-strain SARS-CoV-2 spike came from the Ad26 vector that formed the vaccine. Germline V CDR1 and CDR2: ENHRY, SYGVKD. V lost 6 bases to trimming and J lost 2 bases; unmatched junction nucleotides: 8. The CDR3 loop spans 15 amino acids. Assay used: immunoSEQ multiplex PCR; TCRdb lists only in-frame clones, some missing. The data show under 400,000 clones, around 86% seen once.

The receptor was isolated from a person between 18 and 65 years old who received the Ad26.COV2.S COVID-19 vaccine or a placebo. The sequencing used peripheral blood, collected in a trial of Ad26.COV2.S vaccine versus placebo. The V gene is TRBV10-3, the J gene TRBJ2-7, with 9 bases identical to TRBD1. The CDR3 DNA is TGTGCCATCAGGGACCGGGACAGGGAAGCCTACGAGCAGTACTTC. It translates to CAIRDRDREAYEQYF.